The TCR beta chain described here comes from a study of T-cell memory formation after mild COVID-19. Germline lookup yields CDR1 SGHRS and CDR2 YFSETQ. This CDR3 contains 15 residues. V was clipped by 6 bases and J by 2 bases, with 12 bases between them. Overall study findings and caveats: Several responding clones turned up in pre-infection memory, indicating that cross-reactive memory may have taken part.

This clonotype was seen a handful of times. Its specificity is not known. Constant-segment primers served in 5'RACE that generated TCR alpha and TCR beta cDNA libraries bearing sample barcodes and UMIs. TCRdb fed the 5' RACE reads into MiXCR, producing one record per CDR3 protein. The sample lists some 440,000 distinct CDR3 sequences; around a quarter were seen once. The receptor was isolated from an adult woman who had mild COVID-19 (a few samples of this study predate the infection). Cell type and time point are not known. What was sequenced was PBMCs or a T cell subset sorted from them (not recorded which). This chain connects TRBV5-1 to TRBJ2-6; possibly TRBD2 for D (5 bases). CDR3 region: CASTPRAPGANVLTF. Here the CDR3 DNA reads TGCGCCAGCACCCCGAGGGCTCCTGGGGCCAACGTCCTGACTTTC.